This TCR beta chain came from a study of cytomegalovirus exposure and HLA in healthy donors. Study observations and caveats: As a later analysis showed, a missense DCLRE1C variant was linked to trimming of TCR beta V- and J-genes. An assumption of roughly uniform sequencing depth across donors underlay the presence/absence analyses.

Notes on this clone: Its antigen is still unknown.

The PCR employed 60 Vbeta primers together with 13 Jbeta primers. Sequenced by immunoSEQ multiplex PCR; TCRdb stores in-frame clones only, minus some. Among approximately 190,000 clones listed, 70% to 85% were seen once. Whereas donors were nominally healthy upon sampling, unrecorded immune exposures were probable. CDR1 is MNHEY and CDR2 is SVGAGI in the germline V gene. V was pared by 4 bases and J by 4 bases, with 3 bases of the junction left unmatched. CDR3 size: 15 residues. The sample comprised PBMCs. This chain joins TRBV6-5 and TRBJ2-2, with 10 bases that match TRBD1. This receptor was identified in a man aged 35-49 years in good health and CMV-seropositive. The CDR3, as DNA: TGTGCCAGCAGTTCCCGGGACAGGGGCACCGGGGAGCTGTTTTTT. It is translated as CASSSRDRGTGELFF.